The T cell receptor (beta chain) under discussion was sequenced for a study of blood T cell repertoires in COVID-19. The wider study: PBMCs, B-cell-depleted T cells, or T cells were the source of the cDNA or gDNA that made up the material.

Germline V gene data show CDR1 as MNHEY and CDR2 as SVGAGI. The length of the CDR3 is 15 residues. Trimming took 8 bases from V and 5 from J, leaving 21 bases between them. Original data processing: Reference gene primer amplification in the assay estimated nucleated cell counts. TCRdb's copy holds only in-frame clones and misses some; the assay was immunoSEQ multiplex PCR. The DNA gave D and trimming, while V, J and clone size come from that table. The sample lists about 200,000 clones, roughly 84% occurring once. The sequenced sample consisted of peripheral blood. V usage is TRBV6-5 and J usage is TRBJ2-5, with TRBD1 as a possible D gene (6 bases). The clonotype originates from a woman older than 75 with acute or convalescent COVID-19. The CDR3 is CASCIGAGDRETQYF. In DNA form, the CDR3 reads TGTGCCAGCTGTATAGGGGCAGGGGATAGGGAGACCCAGTACTTC.